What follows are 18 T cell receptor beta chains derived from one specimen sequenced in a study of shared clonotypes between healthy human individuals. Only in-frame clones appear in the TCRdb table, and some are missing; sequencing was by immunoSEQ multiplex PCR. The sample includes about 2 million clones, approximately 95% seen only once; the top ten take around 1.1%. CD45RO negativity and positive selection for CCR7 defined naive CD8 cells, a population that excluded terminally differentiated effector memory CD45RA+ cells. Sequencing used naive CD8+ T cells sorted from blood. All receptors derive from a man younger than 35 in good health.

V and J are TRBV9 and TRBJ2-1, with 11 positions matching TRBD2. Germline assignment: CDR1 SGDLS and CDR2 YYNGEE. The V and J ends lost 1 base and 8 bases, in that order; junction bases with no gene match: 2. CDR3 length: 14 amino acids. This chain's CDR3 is CASSVSSGGYEQFF. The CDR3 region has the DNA TGTGCCAGCAGCGTATCTAGCGGGGGGTATGAGCAGTTCTTC.

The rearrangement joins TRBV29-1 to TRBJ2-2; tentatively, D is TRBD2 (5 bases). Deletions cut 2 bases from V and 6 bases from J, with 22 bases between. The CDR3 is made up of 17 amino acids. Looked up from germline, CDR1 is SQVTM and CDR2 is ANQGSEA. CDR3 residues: CSVEWELPPGPAGELFF. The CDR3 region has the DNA TGCAGCGTTGAATGGGAGCTACCACCCGGCCCGGCCGGGGAGCTGTTTTTT.

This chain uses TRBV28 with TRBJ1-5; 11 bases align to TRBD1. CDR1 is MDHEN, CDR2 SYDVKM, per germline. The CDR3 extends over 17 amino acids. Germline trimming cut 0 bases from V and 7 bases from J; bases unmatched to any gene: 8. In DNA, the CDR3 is TGTGCCAGCAGTTTATGGGACAGGGGGCGAGATGTGCAGCCCCAGCATTTT. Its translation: CASSLWDRGRDVQPQHF.

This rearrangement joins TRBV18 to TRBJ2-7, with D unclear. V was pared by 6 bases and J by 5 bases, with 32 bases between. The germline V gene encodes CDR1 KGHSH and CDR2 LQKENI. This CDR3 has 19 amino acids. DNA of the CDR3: TGTGCCAGCTCCCACACCGGCTTTAGGTTTAAGCTAGGGAAGAACGAGCAGTACTTC. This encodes CASSHTGFRFKLGKNEQYF.

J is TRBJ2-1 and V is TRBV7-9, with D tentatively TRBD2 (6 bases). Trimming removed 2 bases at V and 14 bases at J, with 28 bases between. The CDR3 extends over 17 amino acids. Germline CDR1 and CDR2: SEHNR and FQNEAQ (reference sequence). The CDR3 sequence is CASSLSEVGGVALDKFF. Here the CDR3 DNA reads TGTGCCAGCAGCTTATCTGAGGTTGGCGGGGTGGCCCTGGATAAGTTCTTC.

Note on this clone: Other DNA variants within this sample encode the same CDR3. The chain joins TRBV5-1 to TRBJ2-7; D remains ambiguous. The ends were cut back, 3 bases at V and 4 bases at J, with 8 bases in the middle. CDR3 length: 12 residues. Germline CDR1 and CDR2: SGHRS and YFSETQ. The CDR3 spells CASSSAGYEQYF. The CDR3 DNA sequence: TGCGCCAGCAGCTCAGCAGGTTACGAGCAGTACTTC.

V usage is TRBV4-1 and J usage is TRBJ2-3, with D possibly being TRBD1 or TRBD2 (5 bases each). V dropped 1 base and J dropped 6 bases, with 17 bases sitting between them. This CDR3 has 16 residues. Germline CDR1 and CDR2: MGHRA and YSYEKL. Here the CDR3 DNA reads TGCGCCAGCAGCCAAGTTTCAGGGACCGACGGCGATACGCAGTATTTT. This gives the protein CASSQVSGTDGDTQYF.

CDR3 DNA sequence: TGTGCCAGCAGCTTAGCCATGATTGGCGGGGAAAGCACAGATACGCAGTATTTT. Amino acids: CASSLAMIGGESTDTQYF. The chain uses TRBV7-8 and TRBJ2-3, with D possibly matching TRBD2 (6 bases). The CDR3 has 18 residues. Trimming removed 0 bases from V and 0 bases from J, with 16 bases in between. Germline lookup yields CDR1 SGHVS and CDR2 FQNEAQ.

This CDR3 reads CASSPTGLAPYEQYF. CDR3 nucleotides: TGTGCCAGCAGCCCCACGGGACTAGCGCCCTACGAGCAGTACTTC. The chain combines TRBV9 with TRBJ2-7; 10 bases map to TRBD2. CDR1 and CDR2 (germline): SGDLS, YYNGEE. The CDR3 totals 15 residues. Trimming took 4 bases from V and 2 from J; bases not matched to a gene: 6.

The DNA for the CDR3 is TGTGCCAGCAGTTTAGGGCAGGCTCCCTACTCAGGGCAGTACTTC. Translation: CASSLGQAPYSGQYF. This chain joins TRBV27 and TRBJ2-7; no definite D call. Germline lookup yields CDR1 MNHEY and CDR2 SMNVEV (reference sequence). This CDR3 spans 15 amino acids. V was clipped by 2 bases and J by 9 bases, with 20 bases between them.

CDR3 DNA: TGTGCCAGCAGCACGAATACCGGGACAGGGAACTGTCCCTATGAGCAGTTCTTC. Translation: CASSTNTGTGNCPYEQFF. The chain has TRBV21-1 and TRBJ2-1; the D call in the table, TRBD1, was not verified against the DNA. TRBV21-1 is assigned pseudogene status. This CDR3 comprises 18 residues.

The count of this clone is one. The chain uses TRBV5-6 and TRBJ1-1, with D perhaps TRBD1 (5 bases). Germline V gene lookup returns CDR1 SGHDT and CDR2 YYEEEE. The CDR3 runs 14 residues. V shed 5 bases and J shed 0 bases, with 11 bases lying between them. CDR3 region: CASRSSDMNTEAFF. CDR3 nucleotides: TGTGCCAGCAGGTCATCGGACATGAACACTGAAGCTTTCTTT.

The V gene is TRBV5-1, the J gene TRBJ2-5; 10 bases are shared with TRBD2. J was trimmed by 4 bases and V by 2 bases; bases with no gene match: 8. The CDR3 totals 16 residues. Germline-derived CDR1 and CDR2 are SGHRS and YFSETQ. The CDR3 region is CASSLWLAGEGETQYF. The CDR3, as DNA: TGCGCCAGCAGCTTATGGCTAGCGGGAGAGGGAGAGACCCAGTACTTC.

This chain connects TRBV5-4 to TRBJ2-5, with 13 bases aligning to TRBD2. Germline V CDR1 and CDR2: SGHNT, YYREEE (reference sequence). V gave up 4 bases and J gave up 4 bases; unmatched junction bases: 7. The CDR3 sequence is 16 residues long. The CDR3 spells CASSPSLAGGPETQYF. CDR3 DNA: TGTGCCAGCAGCCCCTCACTAGCGGGGGGGCCAGAGACCCAGTACTTC.

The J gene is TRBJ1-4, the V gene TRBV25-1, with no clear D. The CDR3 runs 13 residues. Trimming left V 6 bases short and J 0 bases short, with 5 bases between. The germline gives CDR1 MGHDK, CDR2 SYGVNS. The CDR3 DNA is TGTGCCAGCAGATATGCAACTAATGAAAAACTGTTTTTT. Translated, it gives CASRYATNEKLFF.

CDR3 in DNA: TGTGCCAGCAGTGATACCGGCGGGGGGCCCGCCAATGAGCAGTTCTTC. It encodes CASSDTGGGPANEQFF. This rearrangement joins TRBV6-1 to TRBJ2-1; 8 nucleotides match TRBD2. CDR1 is MNHNS, CDR2 SASEGT, per germline. The CDR3 has 16 amino acids. V trimming: 3 bases; J trimming: 6 bases; junction bases outside the gene matches: 10.

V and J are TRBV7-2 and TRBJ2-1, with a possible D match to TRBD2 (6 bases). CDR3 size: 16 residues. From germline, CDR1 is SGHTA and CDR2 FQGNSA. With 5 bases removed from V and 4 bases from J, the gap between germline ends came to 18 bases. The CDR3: CASSRLRDWLYNEQFF. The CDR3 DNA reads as TGTGCCAGCAGCCGCCTCCGGGACTGGCTTTACAATGAGCAGTTCTTC.

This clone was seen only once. CDR3 amino acids: CASSQDIGQEQYF. CDR3 nucleotide sequence: TGCGCCAGCAGCCAAGATATTGGGCAGGAGCAGTACTTC. The rearrangement joins TRBV4-1 to TRBJ2-7; D gene unclear. The CDR3 is 13 residues long. The V gene lost 0 bases and the J gene lost 7 bases, with 10 bases spanning the gap. Germline V gene data show CDR1 as MGHRA and CDR2 as YSYEKL.